This TCR beta chain was profiled in a study of T cells in localized non-small cell lung cancer. Study-level findings and limits: A median of approximately 50 clones ranked among the top 100 in tumor appeared in adjacent lung. Sequencing involved a lone tumor region, leaving heterogeneity possible. Increased T cell density in blood showed an association with longer overall survival. Highest T cell clonality was seen in uninvolved adjacent lung, surpassing that measured in tumor.

About this clone itself: Its antigen is not known.

Germline V gives CDR1 GTSNPN, CDR2 SVGIG (reference sequence). CDR3 size: 17 residues. The V end lost 3 bases, the J end lost 0 bases, and 15 bases lay between the germline ends. Only in-frame clones appear in the TCRdb table, and some are missing; sequencing was by immunoSEQ multiplex PCR. The sample shows about 70,000 clones, roughly nine tenths of them seen only once. This receptor was taken from a male donor older than 55 with stage III squamous cell lung carcinoma. This specimen was peripheral blood, taken before any cancer treatment. The rearrangement joins TRBV30 to TRBJ1-6; the D gene is possibly TRBD1 (6 bases). CDR3 in amino acids: CAWRRAGASSYNSPLHF. Here the CDR3 DNA reads TGTGCCTGGAGGAGGGCAGGGGCTTCCTCCTATAATTCACCCCTCCACTTT.